The 13 T cell receptor beta chains in this list originate from one sample, sequenced in a study of blood T cells in healthy people across ages. A second PCR of roughly 7 to 11 cycles used a sample-barcoded 5' primer and a J-beta primer mix. TCRdb re-analysed the 5' RACE reads in MiXCR, keeping a single row per CDR3 protein. The sample carries over a million distinct CDR3 sequences, about 45% recorded once. The sequencing input was blood. The receptors come from a young woman in good health.

This chain links TRBV4-1 with TRBJ2-1; 10 nucleotides line up with TRBD2. The DNA matches TRBJ2-7 better at its end, which makes the J call doubtful. Germline CDR1 and CDR2: MGHRA and YSYEKL. This CDR3 is 16 amino acids long. The CDR3 DNA reads TGCGCCAGCAGCCAAGTTGGACTAGCGGTATACAATGAGCAGTACTTC. Translation gives CASSQVGLAVYNEQYF.

This chain joins TRBV5-1 and TRBJ2-1, with TRBD1 as a possible D gene (6 bases). The V gene's germline CDR1 is SGHRS and CDR2 YFSETQ. Trimming stripped 5 bases from V and 0 bases from J, with 18 bases between. The CDR3 runs 17 residues. DNA for the CDR3: TGCGCCAGCAGTTACGAGGGGGTTCCAAGCTCCTACAATGAGCAGTTCTTC. Amino acid sequence: CASSYEGVPSSYNEQFF.

This chain joins TRBV11-2 and TRBJ2-5, with D possibly TRBD1 on 5 matching bases. The germline V gene has CDR1 SGHAT and CDR2 FQNNGV. The CDR3 is 14 amino acids. Trimming took 1 base from V and 11 from J, leaving 17 bases between them. The CDR3 coding sequence is TGTGCCAGCAGCTTAGGGTTGCTGGACAATGAGCAGTACTTC. This encodes CASSLGLLDNEQYF.

The chain joins TRBV2 to TRBJ1-4; no reliable D call. The CDR3 is 15 amino acids. CDR1 and CDR2 from the germline V gene are SNHLY and FYNNEI. Trimming took 7 bases from V and 3 from J, leaving 15 bases between them. The CDR3 loop is CASIPSPRANEKLFF. CDR3 sequence (DNA): TGTGCCAGCATCCCATCCCCAAGGGCTAATGAAAAACTGTTTTTT.

A few counts support this clonotype. This chain links TRBV21-1 with TRBJ1-1; the table's D call of TRBD1 was not tested on the DNA. TRBV21-1 is deemed a pseudogene. The CDR3 sequence is 17 residues long. This CDR3 reads CASSFMRGGRGPTEAFF. The CDR3 region has the DNA TGTGCCAGCAGCTTTATGCGGGGGGGCAGGGGGCCCACTGAAGCTTTCTTT.

V usage is TRBV24-1 and J usage is TRBJ2-1; D ambiguous. The CDR3 extends over 13 amino acids. V lost 2 bases and J 6 bases, leaving 7 bases between the germline ends. Germline V gene lookup returns CDR1 KGHDR and CDR2 SFDVKD. Here the CDR3 DNA reads TGTGCCACCAGTGATTCCGCGCGCAATGAGCAGTTCTTC. Translated: CATSDSARNEQFF.

The rearrangement uses TRBV27 and TRBJ1-4, with TRBD1 identical over 7 bases. This CDR3 contains 17 residues. V dropped 6 bases and J dropped 7; count of bases not matched to a gene: 17. Germline-derived CDR1 and CDR2 are MNHEY and SMNVEV (reference sequence). The CDR3 region is CASSPRGHFGSVEKLFF. The CDR3 region has the DNA TGTGCCAGCAGCCCTAGGGGGCATTTCGGGAGCGTTGAAAAACTGTTTTTT.

V and J are TRBV2 and TRBJ1-2; TRBD1 is a possible D gene (6 bases). The ends were cut back, 6 bases at V and 4 bases at J, with 15 bases in the middle. This CDR3 region has 14 residues. Germline-derived CDR1 and CDR2 are SNHLY and FYNNEI. CDR3 nucleotide sequence: TGTGCCAGCAGGCCTCCGGGACATGCCTATGGCTACACCTTC. Its translation: CASRPPGHAYGYTF.

CDR3 protein: CAIRRTGTVLGEQYF. The CDR3 DNA reads TGTGCCATCAGAAGGACCGGTACAGTTCTCGGCGAGCAGTACTTC. The chain is built from TRBV10-3 and TRBJ2-7, with no clear D. The CDR3 length is 15 residues. V lost 6 bases and J lost 6, with 21 bases in between. Germline assignment: CDR1 ENHRY and CDR2 SYGVKD.

The rearrangement joins TRBV7-2 to TRBJ1-5, with D tentatively TRBD1 (5 bases). The germline V gene encodes CDR1 SGHTA and CDR2 FQGNSA. The V end lost 1 base, the J end lost 3 bases, and 10 bases lay between the germline ends. The CDR3 runs to 15 residues. CDR3 sequence (DNA): TGTGCCAGCAGCTTAGAAAGGGGCGACAATCAGCCCCAGCATTTT. This codes for CASSLERGDNQPQHF.

The rearrangement joins TRBV12-3 or TRBV12-4 to TRBJ1-1; TRBD1 might be the D (5 bases). CDR3 size: 13 residues. Between the trimmed V and J ends, which lost 6 bases and 5 bases, there was a span of 13 bases. This CDR3 reads CASRGEGCTEAFF. The CDR3 nucleotides read TGTGCCAGCAGGGGGGAGGGGTGTACTGAAGCTTTCTTT.

This sequence joins TRBV19 and TRBJ1-5; possibly TRBD1 for D (6 bases). The V gene lost 5 bases and the J gene lost 3 bases, with 11 bases spanning the gap. The CDR3 sequence is 14 residues long. Germline V gene sequence: CDR1 LNHDA, CDR2 SQIVND (reference sequence). As DNA, the CDR3 is TGTGCCAGTAGTGTCGGACAGATCAATCAGCCCCAGCATTTT. Encoded protein: CASSVGQINQPQHF.

Points on this clonotype: A single base separates this from a much larger clone, so it may be a read error. The rearrangement joins TRBV12-3 or TRBV12-4 to TRBJ2-1, with 7 bases identical to TRBD1. With V trimmed by 9 bases and J by 0 bases, 11 bases remained unmatched. CDR3 length: 16 residues. The CDR3 loop reads CARRGQRRASYNEQFF. CDR3 in DNA: TGTGCCAGGAGGGGGCAGCGGCGAGCCTCCTACAATGAGCAGTTCTTC.